The subject of this entry is one TCR beta chain. Using immunoSEQ multiplex PCR, the repertoire was profiled, and TCRdb retains in-frame clones only, with some absent. This sample has approximately 120,000 clones, with 89% found just once. The V end was cut by 2 bases, the J end by 7 bases, with 12 bases between. CDR3 length: 14 amino acids. Germline V gene data show CDR1 as SGHNT and CDR2 as YYREEE (reference sequence). This entry is derived from a study of T cell responses to AZD1222 COVID-19 vaccine. V and J are TRBV5-4 and TRBJ1-4; D possibly corresponds to TRBD1 (6 bases). Source: peripheral blood, taken on day 0 of AZD1222 vaccination. The receptor was isolated from an adult in good health. Here the CDR3 reads CASSLQGAAEKLFF. CDR3 nucleotides: TGTGCCAGCAGCTTACAGGGCGCGGCTGAAAAACTGTTTTTT.